A single sample is the source of the 8 T cell receptor beta chains below, sequenced in a study of cytomegalovirus exposure and HLA in healthy donors. In the PCR, 60 Vbeta and 13 Jbeta primers were used. Generated by immunoSEQ multiplex PCR, the TCRdb table keeps only in-frame clones and is missing some. Of roughly 140,000 clones listed, 76% are singletons. Sequencing input: PBMCs. The receptors stem from a woman aged 40-49 years in good health and CMV-seronegative.

V usage is TRBV30 and J usage is TRBJ1-1; D is uncertain. The CDR3 runs 12 residues. Germline-derived CDR1 and CDR2 are GTSNPN and SVGIG (reference sequence). The V and J ends lost 2 bases and 7 bases respectively, with 11 bases between them. The CDR3 loop is CAWSPRRGEAFF. The DNA for the CDR3 is TGTGCCTGGAGTCCACGCAGAGGTGAAGCTTTCTTT.

Worth noting for this clone: Germline and junction disagree at one end, which may indicate a read error. The gene calls are TRBV5-1 and TRBJ2-7, with TRBD1 identical over 7 bases. This CDR3 spans 13 amino acids. Germline V lookup: CDR1 SGHRS, CDR2 YFSETQ. Written as DNA, the CDR3 is TGCGCCAGCAGCTTGGAGGGACAGAATATCGTGGCCTTC. It codes for CASSLEGQNIVAF. The full variable domain, in which reference TRBV5-1 and TRBJ2-7 provide the parts outside the CDR3, is KAGVTQTPRYLIKTRGQQVTLSCSPISGHRSVSWYQQTPGQGLQFLFEYFSETQRNKGNFPGRFSGRQFSNSRSEMNVSTLELGDSALYLCASSLEGQNIVAFGPGTRLTVT.

The J gene is TRBJ1-5, the V gene TRBV28; D perhaps matches TRBD1 (5 bases). CDR1 and CDR2 from the germline V gene are MDHEN and SYDVKM. Trimming took 6 bases from V and 3 from J, leaving 24 bases between them. The CDR3 extends over 18 amino acids. The CDR3 DNA follows: TGTGCCAGCAGAGCCAGCGCCCTCCGGGGGGGTATCAATCAGCCCCAGCATTTT. Amino acids: CASRASALRGGINQPQHF. The entire variable domain, with the rest obtained from reference TRBV28 and TRBJ1-5, is as follows: DVKVTQSSRYLVKRTGEKVFLECVQDMDHENMFWYRQDPGLGLRLIYFSYDVKMKEKGDIPEGYSVSREKKERFSLILESASTNQTSMYLCASRASALRGGINQPQHFGDGTRLSIL.

J is TRBJ2-2 and V is TRBV5-1, with 8 positions matching TRBD1. Germline values: CDR1 SGHRS, CDR2 YFSETQ. V lost 7 bases, J lost 5 bases, and 10 bases stayed unmatched. CDR3 length: 15 amino acids. The CDR3 reads CASDSGGAVTGELFF. The CDR3 coding sequence is TGCGCCAGCGATTCAGGGGGCGCGGTAACCGGGGAGCTGTTTTTT.

The chain employs TRBV7-8 and TRBJ2-1; D unresolved. V lost 0 bases to trimming and J lost 4 bases, with 7 bases between them. Germline lookup yields CDR1 SGHVS and CDR2 FQNEAQ. The CDR3 is made up of 14 amino acids. The DNA for the CDR3 is TGTGCCAGCAGCTTAGCCACAGCATACAATGAGCAGTTCTTC. This encodes CASSLATAYNEQFF.

The J gene is TRBJ2-5, the V gene TRBV4-1; D is possibly TRBD1 (5 bases). TRBJ2-7 explains the end of the DNA better; the J call may be wrong. Germline assignment: CDR1 MGHRA and CDR2 YSYEKL. CDR3 length equals 16 residues. DNA for the CDR3: TGCGCCAGCAGCCAAGAAGGGGTTTCAGGCGGCTACGAGCAGTACTTC. As protein: CASSQEGVSGGYEQYF.

J is TRBJ2-7 and V is TRBV29-1, with a weak D call TRBD1 (5 bases). Germline V gives CDR1 SQVTM, CDR2 ANQGSEA. Trimming removed 6 bases at V and 0 bases at J, with 9 bases between. The CDR3 is 12 residues long. CDR3 sequence: CSVLQGSYEQYF. The CDR3 coding sequence is TGCAGCGTCCTTCAGGGCTCCTACGAGCAGTACTTC.

This chain uses TRBV11-2 with TRBJ2-3, with 16 positions matching TRBD2. V lost 5 bases and J lost 1; bases outside the gene matches: 9. CDR3 length equals 19 residues. From germline, CDR1 is SGHAT and CDR2 FQNNGV. The CDR3 loop is CASSTTGTSGRARTDTQYF. The CDR3 nucleotides are TGTGCCAGCAGCACAACTGGGACTAGCGGGAGGGCCCGCACAGATACGCAGTATTTT. Complete variable domain (other parts from reference TRBV11-2 and TRBJ2-3): EAGVAQSPRYKIIEKRQSVAFWCNPISGHATLYWYQQILGQGPKLLIQFQNNGVVDDSQLPKDRFSAERLKGVDSTLKIQPAKLEDSAVYLCASSTTGTSGRARTDTQYFGPGTRLTVL.